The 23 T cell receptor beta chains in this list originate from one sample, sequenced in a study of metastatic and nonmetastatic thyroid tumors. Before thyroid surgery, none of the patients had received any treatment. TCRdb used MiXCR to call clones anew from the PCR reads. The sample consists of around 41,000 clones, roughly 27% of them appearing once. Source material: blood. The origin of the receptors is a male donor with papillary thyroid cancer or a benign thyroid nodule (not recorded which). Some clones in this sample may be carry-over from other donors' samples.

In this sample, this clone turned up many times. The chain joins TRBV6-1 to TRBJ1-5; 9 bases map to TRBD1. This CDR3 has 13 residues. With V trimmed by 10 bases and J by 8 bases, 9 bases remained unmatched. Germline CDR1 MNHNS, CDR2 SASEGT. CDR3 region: CATTPRDREPQHF. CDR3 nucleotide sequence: TGTGCCACCACCCCTCGGGACAGGGAGCCCCAGCATTTT.

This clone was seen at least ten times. In DNA form, the CDR3 reads TGTGCCAGCAGTTATTACTTAGCATTTGCGGGAACCCGGGAGAACACTGAAGCTTTCTTT. Translation gives CASSYYLAFAGTRENTEAFF. The V and J genes are TRBV6-6 and TRBJ1-1; D remains unclear. Trimming cost V 3 bases and J 1 base, with 27 bases left between them. From germline, CDR1 is MNHNY and CDR2 SVGAGI (reference sequence). This CDR3 has 20 amino acids.

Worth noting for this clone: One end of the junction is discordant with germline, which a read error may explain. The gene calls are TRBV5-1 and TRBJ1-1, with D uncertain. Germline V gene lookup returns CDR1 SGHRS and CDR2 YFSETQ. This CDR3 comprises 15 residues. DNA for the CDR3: TGCCCCAGCAGCTCCCCAGACGGTATGAACACTGAAGCTTTCTTT. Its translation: CPSSSPDGMNTEAFF.

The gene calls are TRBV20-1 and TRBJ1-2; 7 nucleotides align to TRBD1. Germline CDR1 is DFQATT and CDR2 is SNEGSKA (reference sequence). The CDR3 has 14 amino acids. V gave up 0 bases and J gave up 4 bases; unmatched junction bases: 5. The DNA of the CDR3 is TGCAGTGCTAGAGAAAGTGGGACAGCCTATGGCTACACCTTC. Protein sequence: CSARESGTAYGYTF.

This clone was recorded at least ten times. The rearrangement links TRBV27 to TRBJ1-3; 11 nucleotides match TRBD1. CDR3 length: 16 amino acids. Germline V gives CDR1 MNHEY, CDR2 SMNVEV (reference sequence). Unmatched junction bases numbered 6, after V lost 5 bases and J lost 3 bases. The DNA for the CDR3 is TGTGCCAGCAGTGCCCAGGGACAGGGGGTTGGAAACACCATATATTTT. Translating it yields CASSAQGQGVGNTIYF.

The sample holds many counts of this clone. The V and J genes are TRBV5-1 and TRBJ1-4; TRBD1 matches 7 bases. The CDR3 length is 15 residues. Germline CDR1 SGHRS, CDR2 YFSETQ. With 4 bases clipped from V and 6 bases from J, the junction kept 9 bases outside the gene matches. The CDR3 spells CASSRYRGSDEKLFF. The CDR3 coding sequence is TGCGCCAGCAGCAGGTACAGGGGATCAGATGAAAAACTGTTTTTT.

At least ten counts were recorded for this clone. Here the CDR3 reads CATSASSTAYNEQFF. CDR3 DNA sequence: TGTGCCACCAGTGCTAGCAGTACGGCATACAATGAGCAGTTCTTC. V and J are TRBV24-1 and TRBJ2-1; perhaps TRBD2 as D (5 bases). Trimming cost V 5 bases and J 4 bases, with 14 bases left between them. The CDR3 extends over 15 amino acids. Germline values: CDR1 KGHDR, CDR2 SFDVKD.

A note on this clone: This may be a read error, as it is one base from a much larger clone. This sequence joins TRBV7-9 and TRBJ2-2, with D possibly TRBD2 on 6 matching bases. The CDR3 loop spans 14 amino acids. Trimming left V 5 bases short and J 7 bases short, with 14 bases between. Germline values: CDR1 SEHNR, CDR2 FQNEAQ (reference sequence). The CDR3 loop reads CASSPGVTVGELFF. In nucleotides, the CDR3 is TGTGCCAGCAGCCCGGGAGTGACGGTCGGGGAGCTGTTTTTT.

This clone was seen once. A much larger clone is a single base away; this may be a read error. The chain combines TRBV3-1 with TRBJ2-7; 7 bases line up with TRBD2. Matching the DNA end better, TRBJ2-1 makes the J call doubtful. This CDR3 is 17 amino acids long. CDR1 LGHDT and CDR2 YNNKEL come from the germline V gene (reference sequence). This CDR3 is CPSSPILGSGPLDEQFF. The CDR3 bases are TGTCCCAGCAGCCCGATCCTTGGTAGCGGGCCGCTCGATGAGCAGTTCTTC.

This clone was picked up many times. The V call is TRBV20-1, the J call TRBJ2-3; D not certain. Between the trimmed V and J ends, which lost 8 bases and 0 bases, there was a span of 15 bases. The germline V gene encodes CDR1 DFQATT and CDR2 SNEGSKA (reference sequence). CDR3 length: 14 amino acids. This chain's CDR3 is CSNLADPSTDTQYF. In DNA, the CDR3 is TGCAGTAACTTGGCGGACCCTAGCACAGATACGCAGTATTTT.

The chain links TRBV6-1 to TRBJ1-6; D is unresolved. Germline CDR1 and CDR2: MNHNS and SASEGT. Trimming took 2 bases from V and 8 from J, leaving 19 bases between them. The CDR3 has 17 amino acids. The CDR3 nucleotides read TGTGCCAGCAGTGAAAGGCTCGGCCAGCCCCCGGATTCACCCCTCCACTTT. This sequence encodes CASSERLGQPPDSPLHF.

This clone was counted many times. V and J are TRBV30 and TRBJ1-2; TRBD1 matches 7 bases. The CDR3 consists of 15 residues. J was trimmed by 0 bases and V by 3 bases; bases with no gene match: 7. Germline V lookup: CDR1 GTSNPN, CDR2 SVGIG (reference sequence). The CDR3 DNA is TGTGCCTGGAGGTCAGGGGGAGTTTCTAACTATGGCTACACCTTC. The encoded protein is CAWRSGGVSNYGYTF.

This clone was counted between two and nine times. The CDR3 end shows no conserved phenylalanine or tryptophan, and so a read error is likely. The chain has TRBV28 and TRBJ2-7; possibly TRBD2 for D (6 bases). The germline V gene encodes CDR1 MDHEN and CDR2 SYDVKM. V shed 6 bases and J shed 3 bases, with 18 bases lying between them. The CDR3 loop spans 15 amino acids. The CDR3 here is CASSPLAGGIYEQYL. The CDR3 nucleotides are TGTGCCAGCAGCCCGTTGGCCGGGGGTATCTACGAGCAGTACCTC.

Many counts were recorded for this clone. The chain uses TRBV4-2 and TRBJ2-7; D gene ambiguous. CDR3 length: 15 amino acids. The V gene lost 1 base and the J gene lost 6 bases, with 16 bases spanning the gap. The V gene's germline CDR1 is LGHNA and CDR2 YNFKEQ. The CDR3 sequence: CASSQGGLLRREQYF. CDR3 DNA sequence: TGTGCCAGCAGCCAAGGGGGATTATTACGCCGCGAGCAGTACTTC.

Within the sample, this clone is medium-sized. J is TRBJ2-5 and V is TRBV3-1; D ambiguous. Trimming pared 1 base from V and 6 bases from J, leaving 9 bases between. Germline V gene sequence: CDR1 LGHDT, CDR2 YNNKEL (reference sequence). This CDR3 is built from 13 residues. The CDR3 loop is CASSQGKGKTQYF. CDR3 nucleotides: TGTGCCAGCAGCCAAGGGAAGGGTAAGACCCAGTACTTC.

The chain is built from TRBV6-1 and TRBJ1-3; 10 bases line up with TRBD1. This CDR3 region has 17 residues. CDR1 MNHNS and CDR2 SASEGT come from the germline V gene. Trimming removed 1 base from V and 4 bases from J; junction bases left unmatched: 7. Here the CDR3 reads CASSEGTGGGTGNTIYF. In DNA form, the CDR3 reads TGTGCCAGCAGTGAAGGGACAGGGGGAGGTACGGGAAACACCATATATTTT.

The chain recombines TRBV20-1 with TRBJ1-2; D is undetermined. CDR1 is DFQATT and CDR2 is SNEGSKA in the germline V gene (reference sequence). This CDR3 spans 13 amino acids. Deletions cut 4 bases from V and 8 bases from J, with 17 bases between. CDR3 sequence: CSAIESGLVGYTF. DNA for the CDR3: TGCAGTGCTATCGAGTCGGGGTTAGTCGGCTACACCTTC.

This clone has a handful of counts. CDR3 sequence (DNA): TGTGCCAGCAGCGCAAGGGATAACTCCTACGAGCAGTACTTC. This translates into CASSARDNSYEQYF. The chain links TRBV6-1 to TRBJ2-7; D is undetermined. Germline CDR1 and CDR2: MNHNS and SASEGT. The V end lost 6 bases, the J end lost 0 bases, and 12 bases lay between the germline ends. The CDR3 sequence is 14 residues long.

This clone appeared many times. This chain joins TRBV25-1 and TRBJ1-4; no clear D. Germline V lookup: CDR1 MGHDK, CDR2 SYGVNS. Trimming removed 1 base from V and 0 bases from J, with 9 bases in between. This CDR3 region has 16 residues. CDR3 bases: TGTGCCAGCAGTGAATCATATCCCTCAACTAATGAAAAACTGTTTTTT. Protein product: CASSESYPSTNEKLFF.

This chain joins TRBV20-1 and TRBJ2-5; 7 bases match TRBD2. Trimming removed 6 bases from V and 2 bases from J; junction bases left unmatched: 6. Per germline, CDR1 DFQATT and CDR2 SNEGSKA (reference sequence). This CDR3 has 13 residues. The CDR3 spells CSATGGGQETQYF. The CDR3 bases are TGCAGTGCGACCGGGGGAGGGCAAGAGACCCAGTACTTC.

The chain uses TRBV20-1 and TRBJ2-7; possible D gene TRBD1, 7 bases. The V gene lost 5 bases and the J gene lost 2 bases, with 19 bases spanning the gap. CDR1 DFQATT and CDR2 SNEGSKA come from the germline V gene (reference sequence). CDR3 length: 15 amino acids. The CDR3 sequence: CSAFDRERLAYEQYF. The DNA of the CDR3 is TGCAGTGCTTTTGACAGGGAACGACTAGCCTACGAGCAGTACTTC.

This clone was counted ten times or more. The CDR3 sequence: CASSLRPDFTEAFF. In nucleotides, the CDR3 is TGTGCCAGCAGCTTGCGTCCAGACTTCACTGAAGCTTTCTTT. This rearrangement joins TRBV5-4 to TRBJ1-1; D is uncertain. This CDR3 is built from 14 residues. V was shortened by 1 base and J by 4 bases, with 11 bases between the two germline ends. Germline V lookup: CDR1 SGHNT, CDR2 YYREEE (reference sequence).

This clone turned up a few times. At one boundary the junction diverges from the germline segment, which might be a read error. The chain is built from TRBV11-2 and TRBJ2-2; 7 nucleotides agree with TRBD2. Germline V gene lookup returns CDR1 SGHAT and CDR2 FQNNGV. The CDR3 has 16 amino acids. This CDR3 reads CASSRRGSGNTGDLFF. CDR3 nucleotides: TGTGCCAGCAGCCGTCGCGGGAGCGGGAACACCGGGGATCTGTTTTTT. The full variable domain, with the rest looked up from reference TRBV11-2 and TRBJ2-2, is EAGVAQSPRYKIIEKRQSVAFWCNPISGHATLYWYQQILGQGPKLLIQFQNNGVVDDSQLPKDRFSAERLKGVDSTLKIQPAKLEDSAVYLCASSRRGSGNTGDLFFGEGSRLTVL.